This T cell receptor beta chain was identified during a study of T cell repertoires in cytomegalovirus infection. About the study: Evidence of both CMV infection and a matching HLA type came from public TCR beta signatures.

MiXCR, applied by TCRdb to the reads, yields one record per CDR3 protein. The sample consists of more than 200,000 distinct CDR3 sequences, 9.1% of them appearing once. This clonotype was seen a handful of times. The target antigen is unknown. The study, taken as a whole, reports: What dominated the ex vivo response were HLA-C-restricted CMV-specific TCR beta clonotypes.

Trimming cost V 0 bases and J 2 bases, with 11 bases left between them. This CDR3 has 16 amino acids. Germline CDR1 SNHLY, CDR2 FYNNEI. The rearrangement links TRBV2 to TRBJ2-4; D remains ambiguous. The specimen sequenced was PBMCs. The source is a human donor in good health (CMV status not recorded). Some clones in this sample may be carry-over from other donors' samples. The CDR3 region is CASSEARRSTKNIQYF. For the CDR3, the DNA is TGTGCCAGCAGTGAAGCGCGGCGGAGTACCAAAAACATTCAGTACTTC.